This section outlines one T cell receptor beta chain sequence together with its context. Its cognate antigen is unknown. Generated by immunoSEQ multiplex PCR, the TCRdb table keeps only in-frame clones and is missing some. The table shows 130,000 or so clones, with roughly 84% occurring only once. This sample was included in a study of PD-L1 blockade in urothelial cancer. About the research overall: Of roughly 30 patients, twenty-five were males with bladder-origin urothelial cancer.

Regarding time point: pretreatment peripheral blood. Each patient presented with locally advanced or metastatic urothelial carcinoma. Between the trimmed V and J ends, which lost 1 base and 7 bases, there was a span of 10 bases. The CDR3 totals 13 residues. Germline V gene data show CDR1 as SGHVS and CDR2 as FQNEAQ. General study findings and limits: Greater 3-week expansion of tumor-associated blood clones was recorded for durable-benefit patients.

The rearrangement links TRBV7-8 to TRBJ1-1; D unresolved. The sample consisted of PBMCs, taken around atezolizumab (anti-PD-L1) treatment. The source is a man in his fifties or sixties with urothelial cancer. CDR3 nucleotides: TGTGCCAGCAGCTTAGGGGTAGGCGGTGAAGCTTTCTTT. Translating it yields CASSLGVGGEAFF.